A selection of T cell receptor beta chains follows, all from one sample in a study of blood T cell repertoires in COVID-19. Profiled with immunoSEQ multiplex PCR; TCRdb holds only in-frame clones, not every one. The data contain a few hundred thousand clones, 88% of them singletons. Input material: peripheral blood. These receptors originate from a man older than 75 with acute or convalescent COVID-19. CDR3s include the opening cysteine and the closing phenylalanine or tryptophan. A D gene is named only where the DNA matches it firmly. Not all rows give a size; the values are once, few, many and, for expanded clones, a class.

>TRBJ2-1|TRBV16|TRBD2|.
CASSQWGTSNYNEQFF
TGTGCCAGCAGCCAATGGGGGACTAGCAACTACAATGAGCAGTTCTTC
>TRBJ1-3|TRBV6-5|.|.
CASSYSSSGNTIYF
TGTGCCAGCAGTTACTCCAGCTCTGGAAACACCATATATTTT
>TRBJ2-7|TRBV5-1|TRBD1|.
CASSLGPGTGGFHEQYF
TGCGCCAGCAGCTTGGGACCCGGGACAGGGGGCTTCCACGAGCAGTACTTC
>TRBJ2-5|TRBV19|TRBD1|.
CASSPDREETQYF
TGTGCCAGTAGTCCTGACAGGGAAGAGACCCAGTACTTC
>TRBJ1-3|TRBV4-3|TRBD1|.
CASSHRQTGEIGNTIYF
TGCGCCAGCAGCCATCGCCAGACAGGGGAGATTGGAAACACCATATATTTT
>TRBJ2-1|TRBV7-2|.|.
CASSSQALSSYNEQFF
TGTGCCAGCAGCTCCCAGGCATTGAGCTCCTACAATGAGCAGTTCTTC
>TRBJ1-1|TRBV7-2|.|.
CANGIPGVNTEAFF
TGTGCCAATGGCATTCCAGGGGTTAACACTGAAGCTTTCTTT
>TRBJ2-7|TRBV7-6|TRBD1|.
CASSLDRGRTYEQYF
TGTGCCAGCAGCTTAGATAGGGGGCGAACATACGAGCAGTACTTC
>TRBJ1-5|TRBV19|.|.
CASSTTRGGQPQHF
TGTGCCAGTAGTACGACCAGGGGCGGTCAGCCCCAGCATTTT
>TRBJ2-1|TRBV9|TRBD2|.
CASSVVGTSLREQFF
TGTGCCAGCAGCGTAGTCGGGACTAGTCTGCGTGAGCAGTTCTTC
>TRBJ2-3|TRBV19|TRBD1|.
CASSVGTGHATDTQYF
TGTGCCAGTAGTGTCGGGACAGGTCATGCCACAGATACGCAGTATTTT
>TRBJ1-1|TRBV4-3|TRBD1|few
CASSLRTGGGTEAFF
TGCGCCAGCAGCCTTAGGACAGGGGGAGGCACTGAAGCTTTCTTT
>TRBJ2-1|TRBV18|TRBD2|.
CASSPGLAGVFEQFF
TGTGCCAGCTCACCAGGACTAGCGGGAGTCTTTGAGCAGTTCTTC
>TRBJ1-5|TRBV19|.|.
CASSLKQGVRTDSNQPQHF
TGTGCCAGTAGTCTCAAACAGGGCGTACGCACCGATAGCAATCAGCCCCAGCATTTT
>TRBJ2-5|TRBV5-1|.|.
CASSFPGVGETQYF
TGCGCCAGCAGCTTTCCGGGAGTCGGGGAGACCCAGTACTTC
>TRBJ2-1|TRBV7-2|TRBD2|.
CASSLAMGGDDNEQFF
TGTGCCAGCAGCTTAGCGATGGGGGGGGACGACAATGAGCAGTTCTTC
>TRBJ2-2|TRBV4-3|TRBD1|few
CASSSTGQGTGELFF
TGCGCCAGCAGTTCCACGGGACAGGGAACCGGGGAGCTGTTTTTT
>TRBJ2-1|TRBV4-2|TRBD2|once
CASSQDPLSGMASNEQFF
TGTGCCAGCAGCCAAGATCCACTAAGCGGGATGGCCTCCAATGAGCAGTTCTTC
>TRBJ2-2|TRBV5-1|.|.
CASSGKGWSTGELFF
TGCGCCAGCAGCGGCAAGGGGTGGAGCACCGGGGAGCTGTTTTTT
>TRBJ2-5|TRBV29-1|TRBD2|.
CSVEHRGGETQYF
TGCAGCGTTGAACACCGGGGAGGGGAGACCCAGTACTTC
>TRBJ2-1|TRBV6-5|TRBD1|.
CASRGQGAGNEQFF
TGTGCCAGCAGGGGACAGGGGGCTGGCAATGAGCAGTTCTTC
>TRBJ2-1|TRBV27|TRBD2|.
CASSNTGTSGNNEQFF
TGTGCCAGCAGTAACACAGGGACTAGCGGTAACAATGAGCAGTTCTTC
>TRBJ1-3|TRBV24-1|.|.
CATVSGVRSGNTIYF
TGTGCCACCGTTTCAGGGGTGCGCTCTGGAAACACCATATATTTT
>TRBJ2-3|TRBV18|TRBD2|.
CASSIGLAGGRTDTQYF
TGTGCCAGCTCAATCGGACTAGCGGGGGGGCGAACAGATACGCAGTATTTT
>TRBJ1-3|TRBV6-1|.|.
CASSEWQVGTSVSGNTIYF
TGTGCCAGCAGTGAATGGCAAGTGGGGACATCGGTCTCTGGAAACACCATATATTTT
>TRBJ2-1|TRBV6-6|TRBD1|few
CASTYRGLYNEQFF
TGTGCCAGCACGTACAGGGGTCTCTACAATGAGCAGTTCTTC
>TRBJ1-1|TRBV18|.|.
CASSPRETRMNTEAFF
TGTGCCAGCTCACCACGAGAGACCAGGATGAACACTGAAGCTTTCTTT
>TRBJ2-4|TRBV10-1|.|.
CASSEPVAKNIQYF
TGCGCCAGCAGTGAGCCAGTAGCCAAAAACATTCAGTACTTC
>TRBJ2-1|TRBV9|TRBD1|.
CASSVAGQGYNEQFF
TGTGCCAGCAGCGTAGCTGGACAGGGGTACAATGAGCAGTTCTTC
>TRBJ1-3|TRBV13|.|.
CASSLFGGRGNTIYF
TGTGCCAGCAGCTTATTCGGGGGGCGAGGAAACACCATATATTTT
>TRBJ1-3|TRBV7-2|.|.
CASSLGGIRSGNTIYF
TGTGCCAGCAGCTTAGGCGGCATCCGCTCTGGAAACACCATATATTTT